This TCR beta chain was documented in a study of cytomegalovirus exposure and HLA in healthy donors. Study-level results: It was found in a later analysis that first-cohort TCR clusters tended to co-occur in the 90 to 150 validation repertoires. Rarity marked most TCR sequences, yet some public TCRs occurred in many donors. Overall, around 150 TCR beta chains were annotated as cytomegalovirus-associated.

With regard to this clone: Its antigen is undetermined.

Produced via immunoSEQ multiplex PCR; TCRdb's table is partial and in-frame only. The sample lists around 150,000 clones, around 92% occurring once. The CDR3 is 14 residues long. Germline values: CDR1 SGHVS, CDR2 FNYEAQ. V trimming: 3 bases; J trimming: 9 bases; junction bases outside the gene matches: 9. The donors were in the approximately 120-subject validation cohort, distinct from the approximately 670-subject first cohort. V gene TRBV7-6 combines with J gene TRBJ2-5; TRBD2 aligns across 8 bases. This receptor was identified in a man aged 18 to 30 in good health and CMV-seropositive. The sample comprised PBMCs. CDR3 amino acids: CASSFLDGREPQYF. CDR3 bases: TGTGCCAGCAGCTTCCTGGACGGGAGGGAACCCCAGTACTTC.